The 6 T cell receptor beta chains below were found in one sample sequenced in a study of response to subunit inactivated influenza vaccine. TCRdb processed the RT-PCR reads anew with MiXCR; each CDR3 protein has one entry. The data contain 710,000 or so distinct CDR3 sequences, approximately 14% of them singletons. The sample was PBMCs from blood, taken 11 to 12 days after vaccination. These TCRs come from a man in his fifties who received an inactivated influenza vaccine.

The chain employs TRBV11-2 and TRBJ1-5; no clear D gene. Per the germline V gene, CDR1 is SGHAT and CDR2 is FQNNGV. Trimming took 0 bases from V and 6 from J, leaving 9 bases between them. This CDR3 is built from 14 residues. CDR3 nucleotide sequence: TGTGCCAGCAGCTTAGACGGGTTTACTCAGCCCCAGCATTTT. As protein: CASSLDGFTQPQHF.

This sequence joins TRBV20-1 and TRBJ2-7; the D is unclear. This CDR3 contains 11 residues. Between the trimmed V and J ends, which lost 0 bases and 9 bases, there was a span of 9 bases. Germline V CDR1 and CDR2: DFQATT, SNEGSKA (reference sequence). The chain's CDR3 is CSARDTPGQYF. CDR3 DNA sequence: TGCAGTGCTAGAGATACCCCGGGGCAGTACTTC.

At least ten counts were recorded for this clonotype. The chain couples TRBV10-2 to TRBJ1-1, with D perhaps matching TRBD1 (5 bases). V shed 7 bases and J shed 5 bases, with 14 bases lying between them. The CDR3 spans 13 residues. CDR1 WSHSY and CDR2 SAAADI come from the germline V gene. CDR3: CASMAGGGTEAFF. The DNA for the CDR3 is TGCGCCAGCATGGCGGGGGGAGGGACTGAAGCTTTCTTT.

The sample holds one count of this clonotype. This chain joins TRBV20-1 and TRBJ2-1, with TRBD1 matching 7 bases. Trimming took 5 bases from V and 1 from J; bases not matched to a gene: 5. Germline values: CDR1 DFQATT, CDR2 SNEGSKA (reference sequence). The CDR3 covers 14 residues. CDR3 sequence (DNA): TGCAGTGCTCGGGACAGCCAGTCCTACAATGAGCAGTTCTTC. Protein product: CSARDSQSYNEQFF.

In DNA, the CDR3 is TGTGCCAGCAGTTGGGCAGGCAACACTGAAGCTTTCTTT. Its translation is CASSWAGNTEAFF. The chain has TRBV6-5 and TRBJ1-1; no definite D call. The CDR3 covers 13 residues. CDR1 MNHEY and CDR2 SVGAGI come from the germline V gene. V gave up 4 bases and J gave up 2 bases, with 8 bases separating them.

The V gene is TRBV15, the J gene TRBJ2-4; D uncertain. Germline V gives CDR1 LNHNV, CDR2 YYDKDF (reference sequence). V gave up 6 bases and J gave up 1 base, with 7 bases separating them. The CDR3 contains 13 residues. In nucleotides, the CDR3 is TGTGCCACCAGGGGCTTGGCCAAAAACATTCAGTACTTC. Its translation is CATRGLAKNIQYF.